Listed below are T cell receptor beta chains from one sample, sequenced in a study of T cell responses to AZD1222 COVID-19 vaccine. Sequencing was performed with immunoSEQ multiplex PCR; in TCRdb, only in-frame clones are kept and a portion is missing. The table lists approximately 120,000 clones, 93% of them singletons. This specimen was peripheral blood, taken on day 0 of AZD1222 vaccination. These TCRs come from an adult in good health. Both conserved end residues are part of each CDR3. The D gene is left open where the match is weak. Size is stated for part of the rows, as once, few or many counts, or as a class when the clone is expanded.

j_call d_call clone_size v_call cdr3_nt cdr3_aa
TRBJ1-1 TRBD1 NA TRBV5-4 TGTGCCAGCAGCAGAATGACAGGGGGCGGCACTGAAGCTTTCTTT CASSRMTGGGTEAFF
TRBJ1-2 NA NA TRBV2 TGTGCCAGCACCCCGACTTTCCGCTATGGCTACACCTTC CASTPTFRYGYTF
TRBJ2-7 NA NA TRBV30 TGTGCCTGGAGGGGCTTGGTACGATCCTACGAGCAGTACTTC CAWRGLVRSYEQYF
TRBJ2-7 NA NA TRBV7-8 TGTGCCAGCAGCTTATTTGAGACAGAAAACGAGCAGTACTTC CASSLFETENEQYF
TRBJ2-7 NA NA TRBV11-3 TGTGCCAGCAGCTTAGCGGCAGGGGAACCCTACGAGCAGTACTTC CASSLAAGEPYEQYF
TRBJ2-1 TRBD1 NA TRBV6-5 TGTGCCAGCAGGGCCCGGGACAGGGGGGACAATGAGCAGTTCTTC CASRARDRGDNEQFF
TRBJ2-5 TRBD1 NA TRBV5-4 TGTGCCAGCAGCGACAGGGGGGGAAAAGAGACCCAGTACTTC CASSDRGGKETQYF
TRBJ2-1 TRBD1 once TRBV27 TGTGCCAGCAGTAAAATGGACAGGGTGGGGTACAATGAGCAGTTCTTC CASSKMDRVGYNEQFF
TRBJ1-3 NA NA TRBV6-5 TGTGCCAGCAGTACCGACAGGTACTCTGGAAACACCATATATTTT CASSTDRYSGNTIYF
TRBJ2-5 TRBD1 once TRBV7-9 TGTGCCAGCAGCTCAGGGACAGCCCAAGAGACCCAGTACTTC CASSSGTAQETQYF
TRBJ2-4 NA NA TRBV5-4 TGTGCCAGCAGCTTGGACGGGCAACTAGCCAAAAACATTCAGTACTTC CASSLDGQLAKNIQYF
TRBJ2-7 NA few TRBV4-1 TGCGCCAGCAGCCAAGAACCAGAATACGAGCAGTACTTC CASSQEPEYEQYF
TRBJ2-3 TRBD1 once TRBV10-3 TGTGCCATCAGTGAGCAGGGGGCTCTAGCAGATACGCAGTATTTT CAISEQGALADTQYF
TRBJ2-1 NA NA TRBV2 TGTGCCAGCAGTGAAAACAGGGATCCCTACAATGAGCAGTTCTTC CASSENRDPYNEQFF
TRBJ2-5 NA once TRBV5-6 TGTGCCAGCAGCTTGGTTGGGGCGGGGGAGACCCAGTACTTC CASSLVGAGETQYF
TRBJ2-5 TRBD1 NA TRBV7-3 TGTGCCAGCAGCTTGGAGCCTCTTGGGACAGGGGGCTTGGAGACCCAGTACTTC CASSLEPLGTGGLETQYF
TRBJ2-5 TRBD2 NA TRBV29-1 TGCAGCGCGACTAGCGGGGGATTCCAAGAGACCCAGTACTTC CSATSGGFQETQYF
TRBJ1-6 NA NA TRBV18 TGTGCCAGCTCACCCGGGCAACCTTGGGGGAATTCACCCCTCCACTTT CASSPGQPWGNSPLHF
TRBJ1-2 NA NA TRBV19 TGTGCCAGTAGCCGCCAGTCCACCAGCTATGGCTACACCTTC CASSRQSTSYGYTF
TRBJ2-7 NA NA TRBV7-8 TGTGCCAGCAGCTTTACGGCCGCCTCCTACGAGCAGTACTTC CASSFTAASYEQYF
TRBJ1-5 TRBD1 NA TRBV19 TGTGCCAGTAGTACCGGACAGGAACGACAGCCCCAGCATTTT CASSTGQERQPQHF
TRBJ1-6 TRBD1 NA TRBV2 TGTGCCAGCAGTGAGGGACAGGGAATGAAGTCACCCCTCCACTTT CASSEGQGMKSPLHF
TRBJ2-1 TRBD2 NA TRBV5-1 TGCGCCAGCAGCATCCCGACTAGCGGGGGGCCCAATGAGCAGTTCTTC CASSIPTSGGPNEQFF
TRBJ2-3 NA NA TRBV29-1 TGCAGCGTTGACCAGGGCACAGATACGCAGTATTTT CSVDQGTDTQYF
TRBJ2-2 TRBD2 NA TRBV2 TGTGCCAGCAACGGTCCGCTCGGGAGGGGGAACACCGGGGAGCTGTTTTTT CASNGPLGRGNTGELFF
TRBJ2-1 TRBD1 NA TRBV9 TGTGCCAGCAGCGTAGAAGGGGACAGTTACAATGAGCAGTTCTTC CASSVEGDSYNEQFF
TRBJ2-1 NA NA TRBV13 TGTGCCAGCAGCTTAGGAGTACTAAACAATGAGCAGTTCTTC CASSLGVLNNEQFF
TRBJ2-7 TRBD1 once TRBV5-1 TGCGCCAGCAGCTTGGCTGGGACAGGGTCCTACGAGCAGTACTTC CASSLAGTGSYEQYF
TRBJ2-1 TRBD1 NA TRBV18 TGTGCCAGCTCACCAGGACAGGGGTCCTACAATGAGCAGTTCTTC CASSPGQGSYNEQFF
TRBJ2-3 TRBD1 NA TRBV29-1 TGCAGCAACAGAGGGGGCGCGGAGGCAGATACGCAGTATTTT CSNRGGAEADTQYF
TRBJ1-1 NA NA TRBV3-1/TRBV3-2 TGTGCCAGCAGCCAAGGGGGGGAAAACACTGAAGCTTTCTTT CASSQGGENTEAFF
TRBJ2-4 TRBD2 NA TRBV3-1/TRBV3-2 TGTGCCAGCAGCCGGCGCGGGGGGCAGGAGGGTACCAAAAACATTCAGTACTTC CASSRRGGQEGTKNIQYF